This T cell receptor (beta chain) was obtained from a study of shared clonotypes between healthy human individuals. Findings of the study overall: Clonotype sharing across a few donors was observed for around 5.1% of naive CD4 clonotypes. Larger richness was generally estimated for naive than memory subsets.

Produced via immunoSEQ multiplex PCR; TCRdb's table is partial and in-frame only. The sample yields more than 2 million clones, approximately 96% seen once. Points on this clone: Antigen specificity is unknown. Within the sample, other DNA sequences also encode this same CDR3.

V lost 6 bases and J lost 3, with 5 bases in between. Germline CDR1 MNHEY, CDR2 SVGAGI. This CDR3 spans 11 amino acids. The specimen sequenced was naive CD4+ T cells sorted from blood. The sample's subset: CD45RA+ positively selected. The origin of this receptor is a man younger than 35 in good health. The chain carries TRBV6-5 and TRBJ2-5; D gene ambiguous. CDR3 bases: TGTGCCAGCAGCTATAAAGAGACCCAGTACTTC. Its protein is CASSYKETQYF.